These T cell receptor beta chains were read from a single sample in a study of CD8 T cells in Susac syndrome. One entry per CDR3 protein, called by TCRdb with MiXCR from the immunoSEQ multiplex PCR reads. The sample records roughly 67,000 distinct CDR3 sequences, approximately 94% being singletons. Sample: CD8+ T cells from PBMCs. The origin of the receptors is a human donor with multiple sclerosis. Both conserved end residues are part of each CDR3. D genes are given only for firm matches. Size values are once, few and many counts, or a class for expanded clones, and some rows have none.

CDR3: CASRDPIYGYTF; DNA: TGTGCCAGCAGAGACCCCATCTATGGCTACACCTTC; D: NA; V: TRBV6-5; size: once; J: TRBJ1-2; length: 12
CDR3: CASSLSEGFGTQYF; DNA: TGTGCCAGCAGCTTAAGCGAGGGATTTGGGACCCAGTACTTC; D: NA; V: TRBV7-9; size: NA; J: TRBJ2-5; length: 14
CDR3: CASSLVDRSSSYEQYF; DNA: TGTGCCAGCAGCCTGGTGGACAGATCGAGCTCCTACGAGCAGTACTTC; D: NA; V: TRBV6-6; size: NA; J: TRBJ2-7; length: 16
CDR3: CASGPRGALFQQYF; DNA: TGTGCCAGCGGACCGAGGGGGGCACTATTCCAGCAGTACTTC; D: NA; V: TRBV27; size: once; J: TRBJ2-7; length: 14
CDR3: CASTVSYGYTF; DNA: TGTGCCAGCACCGTGAGCTATGGCTACACCTTC; D: NA; V: TRBV12-3/TRBV12-4; size: NA; J: TRBJ1-2; length: 11
CDR3: CASGTPGGTVYNEQFF; DNA: TGTGCTAGTGGTACCCCTGGGGGGACAGTCTACAATGAGCAGTTCTTC; D: NA; V: TRBV12-5; size: NA; J: TRBJ2-1; length: 16
CDR3: CASSFSGRAETQYF; DNA: TGCGCCAGCAGCTTTAGCGGGAGGGCTGAGACCCAGTACTTC; D: TRBD2; V: TRBV5-1; size: NA; J: TRBJ2-5; length: 14
CDR3: CASSDPRTEGDTQYF; DNA: TGCGCCAGCAGTGACCCGAGGACAGAAGGAGATACGCAGTATTTT; D: NA; V: TRBV10-1; size: NA; J: TRBJ2-3; length: 15
CDR3: CSAPGGAGANVLTF; DNA: TGCAGTGCCCCAGGCGGCGCCGGGGCCAACGTCCTGACTTTC; D: NA; V: TRBV20-1; size: NA; J: TRBJ2-6; length: 14
CDR3: CASSVLSGELFF; DNA: TGTGCCAGCAGCGTCCTTTCCGGGGAGCTGTTTTTT; D: NA; V: TRBV7-9; size: NA; J: TRBJ2-2; length: 12
CDR3: CASSHVTSGASYEQYF; DNA: TGTGCCAGCAGCCATGTAACTAGCGGGGCCTCCTACGAGCAGTACTTC; D: TRBD2; V: TRBV3-1; size: NA; J: TRBJ2-7; length: 16
CDR3: CASSLLGTGGSGYTF; DNA: TGTGCCAGCAGCTTGCTTGGGACAGGGGGCTCTGGCTACACCTTC; D: TRBD1; V: TRBV5-4; size: NA; J: TRBJ1-2; length: 15
CDR3: CSVAPLRASLQETQYF; DNA: TGCAGCGTTGCCCCCCTAAGGGCTAGTTTACAAGAGACCCAGTACTTC; D: NA; V: TRBV29-1; size: NA; J: TRBJ2-5; length: 16
CDR3: CASRAGGHGYTF; DNA: TGTGCCAGCAGGGCAGGAGGGCATGGCTACACCTTC; D: NA; V: TRBV27; size: NA; J: TRBJ1-2; length: 12
CDR3: CASSYGTDYEQYF; DNA: TGTGCCAGCAGTTATGGGACAGATTACGAGCAGTACTTC; D: TRBD1; V: TRBV6-6; size: NA; J: TRBJ2-7; length: 13
CDR3: CSPPPELDGGYTF; DNA: TGCAGTCCACCGCCCGAGTTGGACGGTGGCTACACCTTC; D: NA; V: TRBV20-1; size: NA; J: TRBJ1-2; length: 13
CDR3: CASSPLAGGITDTQYF; DNA: TGTGCCAGCAGCCCGCTAGCGGGGGGGATTACAGATACGCAGTATTTT; D: TRBD2; V: TRBV7-3; size: NA; J: TRBJ2-3; length: 16
CDR3: CASSFFDTSPSYEQYF; DNA: TGTGCCAGCAGTTTCTTTGATACCTCTCCCTCCTACGAGCAGTACTTC; D: NA; V: TRBV12-3/TRBV12-4; size: NA; J: TRBJ2-7; length: 16
CDR3: CASSSLPNEQYF; DNA: TGTGCCAGCAGCTCCTTACCCAACGAGCAGTACTTC; D: NA; V: TRBV7-9; size: NA; J: TRBJ2-7; length: 12
CDR3: CASSMKGQPQHF; DNA: TGTGCCAGCAGTATGAAGGGACAGCCCCAGCATTTT; D: NA; V: TRBV12-3/TRBV12-4; size: NA; J: TRBJ1-5; length: 12
CDR3: CAISRDTSDGYTF; DNA: TGTGCCATCAGTCGGGACACCTCTGATGGCTACACCTTC; D: NA; V: TRBV10-3; size: NA; J: TRBJ1-2; length: 13
CDR3: CASSGVLDSPLHF; DNA: TGCGCCAGCAGCGGCGTGTTGGATTCACCCCTCCACTTT; D: NA; V: TRBV4-1; size: once; J: TRBJ1-6; length: 13
CDR3: CASSLVGAEWTGELFF; DNA: TGTGCCAGCAGTTTAGTGGGGGCTGAGTGGACCGGGGAGCTGTTTTTT; D: NA; V: TRBV27; size: NA; J: TRBJ2-2; length: 16
CDR3: CASSVGLAGVVEQFF; DNA: TGTGCCAGCAGTGTGGGACTAGCGGGAGTGGTTGAGCAGTTCTTC; D: TRBD2; V: TRBV2; size: once; J: TRBJ2-1; length: 15
CDR3: CASSMGGKMNTEAFF; DNA: TGTGCCAGTAGTATGGGGGGGAAAATGAACACTGAAGCTTTCTTT; D: NA; V: TRBV19; size: NA; J: TRBJ1-1; length: 15
CDR3: CASRAENYGYTF; DNA: TGTGCCAGCAGGGCAGAGAACTATGGCTACACCTTC; D: NA; V: TRBV2; size: NA; J: TRBJ1-2; length: 12
CDR3: CAISEISQGAPYEQYF; DNA: TGTGCCATCAGTGAGATTAGCCAGGGGGCCCCCTACGAGCAGTACTTC; D: TRBD1; V: TRBV10-3; size: NA; J: TRBJ2-7; length: 16
CDR3: CASSQGGNTEAFF; DNA: TGTGCCAGCAGCCAAGGAGGGAACACTGAAGCTTTCTTT; D: NA; V: TRBV14; size: NA; J: TRBJ1-1; length: 13
CDR3: CASRRTGNTGELFF; DNA: TGTGCCAGCCGTAGGACAGGGAACACCGGGGAGCTGTTTTTT; D: TRBD1; V: TRBV27; size: NA; J: TRBJ2-2; length: 14
CDR3: CASSYASSDTQYF; DNA: TGTGCCAGCAGTTACGCATCGTCGGATACGCAGTATTTT; D: NA; V: TRBV6-5; size: NA; J: TRBJ2-3; length: 13
CDR3: CSVEGMWARGDTEAFF; DNA: TGCAGCGTTGAAGGCATGTGGGCCCGAGGGGACACTGAAGCTTTCTTT; D: NA; V: TRBV29-1; size: NA; J: TRBJ1-1; length: 16
CDR3: CASSFGQGAYNEQFF; DNA: TGTGCCAGCAGCTTCGGTCAGGGGGCCTACAATGAGCAGTTCTTC; D: TRBD1; V: TRBV5-6; size: NA; J: TRBJ2-1; length: 15
CDR3: CASSERDAYEQYF; DNA: TGTGCCAGCAGTGAACGTGACGCCTACGAGCAGTACTTC; D: NA; V: TRBV6-1; size: once; J: TRBJ2-7; length: 13
CDR3: CASSYSQEGPTYEQYF; DNA: TGTGCCAGCAGTTACTCCCAAGAAGGGCCCACCTACGAGCAGTACTTC; D: NA; V: TRBV6-5; size: NA; J: TRBJ2-7; length: 16
CDR3: CASTGTGSYEQYF; DNA: TGTGCCAGTACCGGGACAGGATCCTACGAGCAGTACTTC; D: TRBD1; V: TRBV27; size: few; J: TRBJ2-7; length: 13
CDR3: CASSPNTGSEQFF; DNA: TGTGCCAGCAGTCCTAACACAGGGTCTGAGCAGTTCTTC; D: NA; V: TRBV27; size: once; J: TRBJ2-1; length: 13
CDR3: CASSPGSTEAFF; DNA: TGTGCCAGCAGCCCGGGTAGCACTGAAGCTTTCTTT; D: NA; V: TRBV7-9; size: NA; J: TRBJ1-1; length: 12
CDR3: CASGSPRRRELDQETQYF; DNA: TGTGCTAGTGGTTCCCCAAGGCGCCGGGAGTTAGACCAAGAGACCCAGTACTTC; D: NA; V: TRBV12-5; size: NA; J: TRBJ2-5; length: 18
CDR3: CASSLAPDRVGRETQYF; DNA: TGTGCCAGCAGCTTAGCCCCCGACAGGGTGGGACGAGAGACCCAGTACTTC; D: TRBD1; V: TRBV7-9; size: NA; J: TRBJ2-5; length: 17
CDR3: CSVQLPLDTQYF; DNA: TGCAGCGTTCAACTACCGCTGGATACGCAGTATTTT; D: NA; V: TRBV29-1; size: NA; J: TRBJ2-3; length: 12
CDR3: CASSLDDTSSYEQYF; DNA: TGTGCCAGCAGCTTGGACGACACTTCCTCCTACGAGCAGTACTTC; D: NA; V: TRBV5-6; size: few; J: TRBJ2-7; length: 15
CDR3: CSVLQGGDGYTF; DNA: TGCAGCGTTTTACAGGGTGGGGATGGCTACACCTTC; D: NA; V: TRBV29-1; size: NA; J: TRBJ1-2; length: 12
CDR3: CASSLTPRGEETQYF; DNA: TGTGCTAGCAGCTTAACTCCGCGGGGGGAGGAGACCCAGTACTTC; D: TRBD2; V: TRBV7-7; size: NA; J: TRBJ2-5; length: 15
CDR3: CASSFANTEAFF; DNA: TGTGCCAGCAGCTTTGCGAACACTGAAGCTTTCTTT; D: NA; V: TRBV5-4; size: NA; J: TRBJ1-1; length: 12
CDR3: CASSLVGEYSEKLFF; DNA: TGTGCCAGCAGTTTAGTGGGGGAGTATAGTGAAAAACTGTTTTTT; D: NA; V: TRBV27; size: NA; J: TRBJ1-4; length: 15
CDR3: CASSPGALGDTQYF; DNA: TGTGCCAGCAGCCCTGGAGCACTCGGGGATACGCAGTATTTT; D: NA; V: TRBV12-3/TRBV12-4; size: NA; J: TRBJ2-3; length: 14
CDR3: CASSLAHGPRNTEAFF; DNA: TGTGCCAGCAGTTTAGCGCATGGGCCGCGGAACACTGAAGCTTTCTTT; D: NA; V: TRBV12-3/TRBV12-4; size: NA; J: TRBJ1-1; length: 16
CDR3: CASTYTSGGTYNEQFF; DNA: TGTGCCAGCACCTATACTAGCGGGGGGACCTACAATGAGCAGTTCTTC; D: TRBD2; V: TRBV6-2/TRBV6-3; size: NA; J: TRBJ2-1; length: 16
CDR3: CASSYPPAGDSYEQYF; DNA: TGTGCCAGCAGTTACCCCCCAGCGGGGGACTCCTACGAGCAGTACTTC; D: TRBD2; V: TRBV6-2/TRBV6-3; size: NA; J: TRBJ2-7; length: 16
CDR3: CAWSGRGRGETQYF; DNA: TGTGCCTGGAGTGGAAGAGGGCGCGGGGAGACCCAGTACTTC; D: NA; V: TRBV30; size: NA; J: TRBJ2-5; length: 14
CDR3: CASSLRSNEKLFF; DNA: TGTGCCAGCAGCTTGAGATCTAATGAAAAACTGTTTTTT; D: NA; V: TRBV5-6; size: NA; J: TRBJ1-4; length: 13
CDR3: CASGDRDPVITF; DNA: TGTGCCAGCGGCGACAGGGACCCTGTTATCACCTTC; D: TRBD1; V: TRBV12-3/TRBV12-4; size: NA; J: TRBJ1-2; length: 12
CDR3: CASSLQGTNYGYTF; DNA: TGTGCCAGCAGTTTACAAGGGACTAACTATGGCTACACCTTC; D: NA; V: TRBV27; size: NA; J: TRBJ1-2; length: 14
CDR3: CASGLVTGAGSEAFF; DNA: TGTGCCAGCGGATTGGTGACGGGGGCAGGTTCTGAAGCTTTCTTT; D: NA; V: TRBV27; size: NA; J: TRBJ1-1; length: 15
CDR3: CAIRGWDRGDEAFF; DNA: TGTGCCATCAGAGGATGGGACAGGGGCGATGAAGCTTTCTTT; D: TRBD1; V: TRBV10-3; size: NA; J: TRBJ1-1; length: 14
CDR3: CASSQSGGQTEAFF; DNA: TGTGCCAGCAGTCAATCCGGGGGGCAAACTGAAGCTTTCTTT; D: NA; V: TRBV7-9; size: NA; J: TRBJ1-1; length: 14